This entry lists 29 T cell receptor beta chains sequenced from one sample in a study of blood T cell repertoires in COVID-19. The method was immunoSEQ multiplex PCR; TCRdb's version includes in-frame clones alone and lacks a portion of them. In the table there are about 140,000 clones, approximately 83% of which are singletons. The sample consisted of peripheral blood. The source is a human donor in a cohort sampled during active COVID-19.

The genes are TRBV11-2 and TRBJ2-7, with 7 nucleotides matching TRBD1. CDR1 and CDR2 (germline): SGHAT, FQNNGV. This CDR3 region has 15 residues. Germline trimming cut 2 bases from V and 1 base from J; bases unmatched to any gene: 5. This CDR3 is CASSLSHRGSYEQYF. In DNA, the CDR3 is TGTGCCAGCAGCTTATCACACAGGGGATCCTACGAGCAGTACTTC.

The chain employs TRBV20-1 and TRBJ1-6; 8 nucleotides agree with TRBD1. From germline, CDR1 is DFQATT and CDR2 SNEGSKA (reference sequence). V gave up 1 base and J gave up 16 bases; unmatched junction bases: 3. This CDR3 contains 11 residues. The CDR3 DNA sequence: TGCAGTGCTAGAGCCGGACAGGGTCTCCACTTT. Translated, it gives CSARAGQGLHF.

V is TRBV25-1 and J is TRBJ2-3, with a weak D call TRBD1 (6 bases). This CDR3 is built from 16 residues. Looked up from germline, CDR1 is MGHDK and CDR2 is SYGVNS. Trimming removed 3 bases from V and 0 bases from J, with 13 bases in between. The CDR3 coding sequence is TGTGCCAGCAGTGATTTACGACAGGATAGCACAGATACGCAGTATTTT. The encoded protein is CASSDLRQDSTDTQYF.

The chain carries TRBV15 and TRBJ2-1; TRBD1 might be the D (5 bases). Germline V gene sequence: CDR1 LNHNV, CDR2 YYDKDF (reference sequence). CDR3 length: 12 residues. The V and J ends lost 8 bases and 9 bases respectively, with 14 bases between them. DNA of the CDR3: TGTGCCACCGGGGCCACGAGTGTTGAGCAGTTCTTC. Amino acids: CATGATSVEQFF. Filled out from reference TRBV15 and TRBJ2-1, the complete variable domain reads DAMVIQNPRYQVTQFGKPVTLSCSQTLNHNVMYWYQQKSSQAPKLLFHYYDKDFNNEADTPDNFQSRRPNTSFCFLDIRSPGLGDTAMYLCATGATSVEQFFGPGTRLTVL.

The chain has TRBV3-1 (or the pseudogene TRBV3-2) and TRBJ2-3; D is perhaps TRBD2 (5 bases). Germline V gene lookup returns CDR1 LGHDT and CDR2 YNNKEL (reference sequence). The CDR3 spans 13 residues. The V gene lost 4 bases and the J gene lost 4 bases, with 9 bases spanning the gap. The CDR3 loop is CASSPLEADTQYF. The CDR3 DNA sequence: TGTGCCAGCAGCCCCCTGGAGGCAGATACGCAGTATTTT.

The chain joins TRBV28 to TRBJ2-7, with TRBD1 identical over 8 bases. Losses at the gene ends were 3 bases for V and 5 bases for J; bases not matched to a gene: 3. Germline V gene sequence: CDR1 MDHEN, CDR2 SYDVKM. There are 13 residues in the CDR3. The CDR3 protein is CASSFSGGNEQYF. As DNA, the CDR3 is TGTGCCAGCAGTTTTTCAGGGGGCAACGAGCAGTACTTC.

The chain couples TRBV6-6 to TRBJ1-4, with D unresolved. Trimming removed 4 bases from V and 0 bases from J, with 3 bases in between. From germline, CDR1 is MNHNY and CDR2 SVGAGI (reference sequence). CDR3 length: 13 residues. As DNA, the CDR3 is TGTGCCAGCAGTTTCGCAACTAATGAAAAACTGTTTTTT. As protein: CASSFATNEKLFF.

CDR3 sequence: CASSLSGHSSGNTIYF. CDR3 bases: TGTGCCAGCAGCTTGTCCGGACATAGCTCTGGAAACACCATATATTTT. The chain couples TRBV7-6 to TRBJ1-3; D perhaps matches TRBD1 (5 bases). The CDR3 is 16 residues long. Germline CDR1 reads SGHVS; CDR2 reads FNYEAQ. Trimming shortened V by 3 bases and J by 0 bases, and 12 bases separated the two germline ends.

The CDR3 loop reads CASSLQRTYEQYF. The DNA for the CDR3 is TGTGCCAGTAGTCTTCAACGGACTTACGAGCAGTACTTC. The chain joins TRBV19 to TRBJ2-7, with D tentatively TRBD2 (5 bases). Per germline, CDR1 LNHDA and CDR2 SQIVND (reference sequence). The CDR3 loop spans 13 amino acids. V was trimmed by 5 bases and J by 4 bases, leaving 12 bases between them.

V gene TRBV13 combines with J gene TRBJ2-3; 9 nucleotides align to TRBD2. The CDR3 sequence is 18 residues long. Looked up from germline, CDR1 is PRHDT and CDR2 is FYEKMQ (reference sequence). The V and J ends lost 0 bases and 3 bases, in that order; junction bases with no gene match: 10. This CDR3 reads CASSLGLRASGVTDTQYF. The CDR3 coding sequence is TGTGCCAGCAGCTTAGGCCTAAGGGCTAGCGGGGTTACAGATACGCAGTATTTT.

The rearrangement uses TRBV6-5 and TRBJ1-4; D gene ambiguous. Germline values: CDR1 MNHEY, CDR2 SVGAGI. Trimming removed 5 bases at V and 5 bases at J, with 9 bases between. The CDR3 is made up of 13 amino acids. The CDR3 DNA reads TGTGCCAGCAGTAGACAAAGAAATGAAAAACTGTTTTTT. This gives the protein CASSRQRNEKLFF.

The chain carries TRBV6-4 and TRBJ2-3; TRBD2 matches 10 bases. In germline, CDR1 is MRHNA, CDR2 SNTAGT. The CDR3 spans 16 residues. V shed 4 bases, J shed 6 bases, and the junction held 10 bases outside the gene matches. DNA of the CDR3: TGTGCCAGCAGTGCGTACCTAGCGGGGGCCAAGGATACGCAGTATTTT. This sequence encodes CASSAYLAGAKDTQYF.

This sequence joins TRBV24-1 and TRBJ2-3; TRBD2 is a possible D gene (6 bases). V was cut by 1 base and J by 2 bases, with 9 bases left in between. The V gene's germline CDR1 is KGHDR and CDR2 SFDVKD. The CDR3 is 15 amino acids. CDR3 in DNA: TGTGCCACCAGTGATTTTGCGGGGCTCACAGATACGCAGTATTTT. Translated: CATSDFAGLTDTQYF.

The CDR3 sequence: CASSFAEGSLGEKLFF. The CDR3 DNA reads TGTGCCAGCAGCTTCGCGGAAGGGAGTCTCGGTGAAAAACTGTTTTTT. The chain recombines TRBV11-2 with TRBJ1-4; no reliable D call. In germline, CDR1 is SGHAT, CDR2 FQNNGV. The CDR3 is 16 residues long. V was shortened by 3 bases and J by 7 bases, with 18 bases between the two germline ends.

This clone showed up many times. This chain uses TRBV4-2 with TRBJ2-2, with unresolved D. Germline CDR1 is LGHNA and CDR2 is YNFKEQ. Trimming took 4 bases from V and 4 from J, leaving 13 bases between them. This CDR3 region has 15 residues. This CDR3 is CASSRRQAITGELFF. The CDR3 bases are TGTGCCAGCAGCCGACGTCAGGCTATCACCGGGGAGCTGTTTTTT.

This clone was observed a single time. The gene calls are TRBV11-2 and TRBJ2-1; D is perhaps TRBD2 (6 bases). Germline CDR1 is SGHAT and CDR2 is FQNNGV. V dropped 5 bases and J dropped 10 bases, with 12 bases sitting between them. The CDR3 length is 12 residues. CDR3 DNA: TGTGCCAGCAGCCTCGGAGGGGTGGAGCAGTTCTTC. This gives the protein CASSLGGVEQFF. Variable domain in full (rest from reference TRBV11-2 and TRBJ2-1): EAGVAQSPRYKIIEKRQSVAFWCNPISGHATLYWYQQILGQGPKLLIQFQNNGVVDDSQLPKDRFSAERLKGVDSTLKIQPAKLEDSAVYLCASSLGGVEQFFGPGTRLTVL.

The chain links TRBV5-1 to TRBJ2-7; weak D call: TRBD1 (5 bases). V was clipped by 4 bases and J by 0 bases, with 11 bases between them. The CDR3 has 14 residues. In germline, CDR1 is SGHRS, CDR2 YFSETQ. In DNA form, the CDR3 reads TGCGCCAGCAGCGCCGACAGCCGCTCCTACGAGCAGTACTTC. Translation gives CASSADSRSYEQYF.

This chain uses TRBV19 with TRBJ2-5; 9 nucleotides align to TRBD1. Germline V lookup: CDR1 LNHDA, CDR2 SQIVND (reference sequence). Trimming cost V 6 bases and J 4 bases; bases outside gene matches: 6. The CDR3 has 14 amino acids. DNA of the CDR3: TGTGCCAGTAGGCCTGGGACAGGGCCAGAGACCCAGTACTTC. This gives the protein CASRPGTGPETQYF.

Concerning this clone: This specimen includes other DNA sequences encoding the same CDR3. The chain couples TRBV11-2 to TRBJ1-1; D possibly corresponds to TRBD1 (5 bases). This CDR3 region has 14 residues. CDR1 is SGHAT and CDR2 is FQNNGV in the germline V gene. V was shortened by 2 bases and J by 0 bases, with 7 bases between the two germline ends. The CDR3 nucleotides read TGTGCCAGCAGCTTAAGGGGTATGAACACTGAAGCTTTCTTT. It specifies CASSLRGMNTEAFF.

This chain connects TRBV6-5 to TRBJ1-6, with 10 bases matching TRBD1. Germline lookup yields CDR1 MNHEY and CDR2 SVGAGI. This CDR3 is 16 amino acids long. J gave up 8 bases and V 0 bases, and 4 bases lay outside the gene matches. The DNA of the CDR3 is TGTGCCAGCAGTTACTCGAGGGACAGGGGACATTCACCCCTCCACTTT. It encodes CASSYSRDRGHSPLHF.

The chain employs TRBV19 and TRBJ2-3; possible D gene TRBD2, 7 bases. The CDR3 has 15 amino acids. The germline V gene has CDR1 LNHDA and CDR2 SQIVND (reference sequence). Trimming took off 4 bases at V and 2 bases at J, with 13 bases between the two ends. This CDR3 reads CASSTPGGDTDTQYF. CDR3 nucleotide sequence: TGTGCCAGTAGTACCCCGGGGGGCGACACAGATACGCAGTATTTT.

The V and J genes are TRBV5-1 and TRBJ2-1; D remains unclear. The CDR3 is 13 amino acids. Germline assignment: CDR1 SGHRS and CDR2 YFSETQ. Deletions cut 1 base from V and 5 bases from J, with 7 bases between. This chain's CDR3 is CASSLFVDNEQFF. The CDR3 region has the DNA TGCGCCAGCAGCTTGTTCGTTGACAATGAGCAGTTCTTC. Full variable domain (remainder filled in from reference TRBV5-1 and TRBJ2-1): KAGVTQTPRYLIKTRGQQVTLSCSPISGHRSVSWYQQTPGQGLQFLFEYFSETQRNKGNFPGRFSGRQFSNSRSEMNVSTLELGDSALYLCASSLFVDNEQFFGPGTRLTVL.

The chain links TRBV6-5 to TRBJ2-5; 8 bases align to TRBD1. The CDR3 contains 14 residues. V was clipped by 5 bases and J by 2 bases; unmatched bases: 4. The germline V gene has CDR1 MNHEY and CDR2 SVGAGI. CDR3 DNA: TGTGCCAGCAGTCTGGGGACAGGACAAGAGACCCAGTACTTC. Protein product: CASSLGTGQETQYF.

The V call is TRBV3-1 (or the pseudogene TRBV3-2), the J call TRBJ1-1; no reliable D call. Germline loops: CDR1 LGHDT, CDR2 YNNKEL (reference sequence). The V gene lost 4 bases and the J gene lost 3 bases, with 15 bases spanning the gap. The CDR3 has 15 residues. The CDR3 region is CASSPRTYGDTEAFF. The DNA for the CDR3 is TGTGCCAGCAGCCCTCGAACTTACGGGGACACTGAAGCTTTCTTT.

The chain recombines TRBV19 with TRBJ2-2, with D perhaps TRBD2 (6 bases). The germline V gene has CDR1 LNHDA and CDR2 SQIVND (reference sequence). V lost 3 bases and J 5 bases, leaving 10 bases between the germline ends. The CDR3 has 14 residues. This chain's CDR3 is CASSIGRGTGELFF. DNA of the CDR3: TGTGCCAGTAGTATCGGGCGGGGTACCGGGGAGCTGTTTTTT. The full variable domain, its missing parts supplied by reference TRBV19 and TRBJ2-2, is DGGITQSPKYLFRKEGQNVTLSCEQNLNHDAMYWYRQDPGQGLRLIYYSQIVNDFQKGDIAEGYSVSREKKESFPLTVTSAQKNPTAFYLCASSIGRGTGELFFGEGSRLTVL.

The rearrangement joins TRBV5-8 to TRBJ2-7; 7 bases align to TRBD1. CDR3 length: 15 amino acids. The germline V gene has CDR1 SGHTS and CDR2 YDEGEE. V lost 4 bases and J lost 2; bases outside the gene matches: 9. CDR3 sequence (DNA): TGTGCCAGCAGCGCCCGGACAGGACGAACCTACGAGCAGTACTTC. It encodes CASSARTGRTYEQYF.

CDR3 sequence (DNA): TGTGCCAGCAGCTTGGCCACAGTCCTCGGCAACTATGGCTACACCTTC. Translated: CASSLATVLGNYGYTF. The chain has TRBV5-8 and TRBJ1-2; D ambiguous. Trimming took off 0 bases at V and 2 bases at J, with 14 bases between the two ends. Germline CDR1 SGHTS, CDR2 YDEGEE. The CDR3 covers 16 residues.

DNA of the CDR3: TGTGCCAGTAGTGCCGGGACAGGCTTTCACTACGAGCAGTACTTC. Translated, it gives CASSAGTGFHYEQYF. V gene TRBV19 combines with J gene TRBJ2-7; the match to TRBD1 covers 8 bases. Germline V gives CDR1 LNHDA, CDR2 SQIVND (reference sequence). Trimming removed 5 bases from V and 3 bases from J; junction bases left unmatched: 9. The CDR3 is 15 residues long.

The genes are TRBV5-4 and TRBJ1-2, with 10 bases matching TRBD1. Per the germline V gene, CDR1 is SGHNT and CDR2 is YYREEE (reference sequence). V lost 4 bases and J lost 8; bases outside the gene matches: 5. The CDR3 spans 13 residues. In DNA form, the CDR3 reads TGTGCCAGCAGCCAGGGACAGGGGTTGGGCTACACCTTC. It translates to CASSQGQGLGYTF.